These 7 T cell receptor beta chains share one sample of origin, sequenced in a study of T cells in Graves' hyperthyroidism and ophthalmopathy. RNA transcripts gave rise to amplified TCR beta CDR3 regions. In the first-round RT-PCR of the TCR CDR3, the HTBI primer set was used. Via MiXCR, TCRdb re-called the multiplex PCR reads, giving one row per CDR3 protein. The table records around 340,000 distinct CDR3 sequences, 15% to 20% of them present only once. The specimen sequenced was blood. The receptors stem from a woman aged 40 to 49 with Graves' ophthalmopathy.

The chain links TRBV5-6 to TRBJ1-5; maybe TRBD1 (6 bases). V lost 4 bases to trimming and J lost 5 bases, with 19 bases between them. The CDR3 is 16 amino acids. Germline loops: CDR1 SGHDT, CDR2 YYEEEE. CDR3 sequence: CASSLTTGKWDQPQHF. DNA for the CDR3: TGTGCCAGCAGCCTAACTACAGGGAAGTGGGATCAGCCCCAGCATTTT.

The chain links TRBV6-1 to TRBJ1-1; the D is unclear. Per germline, CDR1 MNHNS and CDR2 SASEGT. The CDR3 loop spans 12 amino acids. V lost 7 bases to trimming and J lost 1 base, with 7 bases between them. CDR3 in amino acids: CASNAANTEAFF. The CDR3, as DNA: TGTGCCAGCAACGCGGCGAACACTGAAGCTTTCTTT.

This clonotype has ten or more counts. This rearrangement joins TRBV30 to TRBJ1-2; 10 nucleotides line up with TRBD1. With V trimmed by 0 bases and J by 10 bases, 5 bases remained unmatched. The germline V gene encodes CDR1 GTSNPN and CDR2 SVGIG (reference sequence). This CDR3 has 13 residues. In DNA, the CDR3 is TGTGCCTGGAGTGTGACAGGGGGCCTATTCTACACCTTC. This translates into CAWSVTGGLFYTF. The full variable domain, with the rest looked up from reference TRBV30 and TRBJ1-2, is SQTIHQWPATLVQPVGSPLSLECTVEGTSNPNLYWYRQAAGRGLQLLFYSVGIGQISSEVPQNLSASRPQDRQFILSSKKLLLSDSGFYLCAWSVTGGLFYTFGSGTRLTVV.

This clonotype has at least ten counts. This sequence joins TRBV7-8 and TRBJ2-5, with unresolved D. Germline V gene sequence: CDR1 SGHVS, CDR2 FQNEAQ. V was clipped by 7 bases and J by 7 bases, with 22 bases between them. This CDR3 contains 15 residues. Here the CDR3 DNA reads TGTGCCAGCACCCCTTTAGGGCTTGGGTCAGGGACCCAGTACTTC. This sequence encodes CASTPLGLGSGTQYF.

In this sample, this clonotype turned up many times. The rearrangement uses TRBV10-2 and TRBJ2-7; 13 bases agree with TRBD2. CDR1 and CDR2 from the germline V gene are WSHSY and SAAADI. V was clipped by 7 bases and J by 7 bases; unmatched bases: 10. This CDR3 has 15 amino acids. In DNA, the CDR3 is TGCGCCAGCAATTCCGGACTAGCGGGGGCCGGGGAGCAGTACTTC. This gives the protein CASNSGLAGAGEQYF.

This clonotype was detected ten times or more. V is TRBV12-3 or TRBV12-4 and J is TRBJ1-1; tentative D call: TRBD1 (6 bases). This CDR3 has 14 amino acids. V was trimmed by 3 bases and J by 1 base, leaving 9 bases between them. The CDR3 bases are TGTGCCAGCAGTTTGGGACATACGAACACTGAAGCTTTCTTT. Its protein is CASSLGHTNTEAFF.

This clonotype was seen many times. The J gene is TRBJ1-2, the V gene TRBV13, with D tentatively TRBD1 (5 bases). The V end lost 5 bases, the J end lost 6 bases, and 19 bases lay between the germline ends. CDR3 length: 15 amino acids. CDR1 PRHDT and CDR2 FYEKMQ come from the germline V gene (reference sequence). CDR3 loop: CASSPYRYPDDGYTF. The DNA for the CDR3 is TGTGCCAGCAGCCCCTACAGGTACCCGGATGATGGCTACACCTTC. The variable domain in full, with the rest retrieved from reference TRBV13 and TRBJ1-2, is AAGVIQSPRHLIKEKRETATLKCYPIPRHDTVYWYQQGPGQDPQFLISFYEKMQSDKGSIPDRFSAQQFSDYHSELNMSSLELGDSALYFCASSPYRYPDDGYTFGSGTRLTVV.